This T cell receptor beta chain was obtained from a study of cytomegalovirus exposure and HLA in healthy donors. Study results and limitations: Immune exposure data for these donors was limited to CMV serostatus. Sequencing likely caused a cluster of highly shared sequence variants. Reports credit the classifier with highly specific, highly sensitive diagnosis of cytomegalovirus status. More clonal expansion characterized HLA-associated TCR beta chains than equally common others in a later analysis.

In the case of this clone: Its specificity is unknown.

The PCR ran on 60 Vbeta and 13 Jbeta primers. Here immunoSEQ multiplex PCR was the method, and the copy in TCRdb shows in-frame clones only, minus some. This sample has around 80,000 clones; under 80% occur once, and the top ten carry 5.5% to 7%. Trimming removed 2 bases from V and 8 bases from J, with 6 bases in between. The CDR3 extends over 12 amino acids. The germline gives CDR1 MDHEN, CDR2 SYDVKM. The specimen sequenced was PBMCs. This rearrangement joins TRBV28 to TRBJ1-4; D possibly corresponds to TRBD1 (5 bases). The TCR comes from a man between 18 and 35 years old in good health and CMV-seropositive. The CDR3, as DNA: TGTGCCAGCAGTTTAGGGGGGGAAAAACTGTTTTTT. It encodes CASSLGGEKLFF.